These T cell receptor beta chains were read from a single sample in a study of beta chain features in type 1 diabetes. Clones were sequenced by immunoSEQ multiplex PCR, and TCRdb holds only the in-frame ones, with some missing. The sample yields roughly 400,000 clones, more than 13% seen once. Sequencing was done on a sample of naive CD4+ T cells from blood. Receptors were obtained from a woman between 18 and 29 years old in good health. The CDR3 runs from the conserved cysteine through the conserved F or W.

V gene	CDR3 protein
TRBV25-1	CASRRTGNSYNEQFF
TRBV9	CASSATEGGLAGPSGQYF
TRBV5-1	CASNKGLAGVDEQFF
TRBV5-1	CASSPDSMDYGYTF
TRBV29-1	CRGGGASYNEQFF
TRBV7-9	CASSLSSNRGPYNEQFF
TRBV25-1	CASSALRGTEAFF
TRBV18	CASSSTGSEAFF
TRBV29-1	CSVGEGNTEAFF
TRBV5-1	CASSLAESTEAFF
TRBV7-2	CASSFGLGVYEQYF
TRBV28	CASSSAGTGGMETQYF
TRBV28	CASSQYNEQFF
TRBV6-5	CASSHRPTGNYGYTF
TRBV29-1	CSVGVSSYNEQFF
TRBV5-6	CASTRAGDSSDTQYF
TRBV4-3	CASSQEGGARLVAYEQYF
TRBV15	CATSRDLVRGTEAFF
TRBV29-1	CSATPGQGSHEQYF
TRBV30	CAWSVLADYEQYF
TRBV7-2	CASSPRTSGRAGYEQFF
TRBV5-4	CASSVTSGGYNEQFF
TRBV30	CAWSVLGSNQPQHF
TRBV6-5	CASSSTGRNGYTF
TRBV7-2	CASTDRDSFNQPQHF
TRBV5-1	CASSSGTLNTEAFF
TRBV9	CASSEGTSPTGELFF
TRBV25-1	CASRGTGHEKLFF
TRBV5-1	CASRRTGSDTEAFF
TRBV4-2	CASSQVPQGTGANVLTF
TRBV7-2	CASSRTRDQETQYF
TRBV7-9	CASSSTGSQYEQYF
TRBV18	CASSPRDTSNQPQHF
TRBV15	CATSRADRGLTDTQYF
TRBV7-6	CASSQPRGDTQYF
TRBV5-1	CASSGRREGGYTF
TRBV28	CASSFSDQPQHF
TRBV5-4	CASTLRPQHF
TRBV5-1	CASSSDWPTDTQYF
TRBV18	CASSPPTSGRFLETQYF
TRBV7-9	CASSFSPTGQNTEAFF
TRBV4-3	CASSQGLARSPYEQYF
TRBV18	CASSPGLPTDTQYF
TRBV6-5	CASSSGILGYTF
TRBV19	CASSIDPRNTEAFF
TRBV7-9	CASSTRPGSGNTIYF
TRBV28	CASSPRWTSGIGRETQYF
TRBV4-2	CASSSTRSPEETQYF
TRBV27	CASSPSGGAGSYEQYF
TRBV7-7	CASSLQTGGGETQYF
TRBV6-6	CASSGRNTGELFF
TRBV4-3	CASKQWLAENNEQFF
TRBV30	CAWSGHRFDYGYTF
TRBV27	CASSLGTVDNEQFF
TRBV5-6	CASSLGDQPQHF